This passage covers 21 T cell receptor beta chains from one sample sequenced in a study of shared clonotypes between healthy human individuals. Some clones are missing from TCRdb's copy, which holds only in-frame ones; the method was immunoSEQ multiplex PCR. This sample yields hundreds of thousands of clones, of which around 97% are seen a single time; about 0.057% belongs to the top ten. The sequenced sample consisted of naive CD4+ T cells sorted from blood. The subset: CD45RA+ positively selected. These receptors were taken from a woman in her thirties in good health.

This chain joins TRBV28 and TRBJ2-7; TRBD1 agrees at 7 bases. The CDR3 extends over 15 amino acids. Germline assignment: CDR1 MDHEN and CDR2 SYDVKM. Trimming removed 6 bases from V and 2 bases from J; junction bases left unmatched: 10. The CDR3 sequence is CASRTGTAEPYEQYF. CDR3 bases: TGTGCCAGCAGAACCGGGACAGCGGAGCCCTACGAGCAGTACTTC.

The chain employs TRBV28 and TRBJ1-1; D possibly corresponds to TRBD1 (6 bases). Germline assignment: CDR1 MDHEN and CDR2 SYDVKM. Trimming shortened V by 6 bases and J by 5 bases, and 10 bases separated the two germline ends. This CDR3 has 12 residues. CDR3 nucleotide sequence: TGTGCCAGCAGAACAGGGTCTACTGAAGCTTTCTTT. This sequence encodes CASRTGSTEAFF.

The CDR3 sequence is CASSLFTAANGADTQYF. CDR3 bases: TGTGCCAGCAGCTTGTTTACAGCGGCTAATGGGGCAGATACGCAGTATTTT. The V and J genes are TRBV5-5 and TRBJ2-3, with D possibly matching TRBD2 (5 bases). CDR3 length: 17 amino acids. The germline gives CDR1 SGHKS, CDR2 YYEKEE (reference sequence). V was pared by 1 base and J by 4 bases, with 19 bases between.

The CDR3 DNA reads TGTGCCAGCAGTTCACAACCCCGAAGTTCGGGGCATGGCTACACCTTC. Translated, it gives CASSSQPRSSGHGYTF. The rearrangement links TRBV27 to TRBJ1-2, with a possible D match to TRBD1 (5 bases). V was trimmed by 4 bases and J by 6 bases, leaving 21 bases between them. The germline V gene has CDR1 MNHEY and CDR2 SMNVEV (reference sequence). The CDR3 is 16 amino acids.

CDR3 DNA: TGTGCCAGCAGCAAGGGGACTAGCGGGAGCCCACTCCAGGAGACCCAGTACTTC. Translated, it gives CASSKGTSGSPLQETQYF. The V gene is TRBV7-9, the J gene TRBJ2-5; 14 positions match TRBD2. V dropped 5 bases and J dropped 5; count of bases not matched to a gene: 13. Germline CDR1 SEHNR, CDR2 FQNEAQ (reference sequence). CDR3 size: 18 residues. The entire variable domain, with the rest obtained from reference TRBV7-9 and TRBJ2-5, is as follows: DTGVSQNPRHKITKRGQNVTFRCDPISEHNRLYWYRQTLGQGPEFLTYFQNEAQLEKSRLLSDRFSAERPKGSFSTLEIQRTEQGDSAMYLCASSKGTSGSPLQETQYFGPGTRLLVL.

V and J are TRBV7-8 and TRBJ2-7, with D perhaps TRBD2 (6 bases). Germline V gives CDR1 SGHVS, CDR2 FQNEAQ. Trimming took off 0 bases at V and 7 bases at J, with 13 bases between the two ends. CDR3 length: 14 residues. The chain's CDR3 is CASSLASGELEQYF. CDR3 in DNA: TGTGCCAGCAGCTTAGCTAGCGGCGAATTGGAGCAGTACTTC.

The count of this clone is one. The chain carries TRBV10-1 and TRBJ2-5; 8 bases are shared with TRBD2. V shed 3 bases, J shed 4 bases, and the junction held 7 bases outside the gene matches. CDR3 length equals 15 residues. The V gene's germline CDR1 is WNHNN and CDR2 SYGVQD (reference sequence). The CDR3 coding sequence is TGCGCCAGCAGTGAAAGGCTAGCGGGTACAGAGACCCAGTACTTC. Protein product: CASSERLAGTETQYF.

The rearrangement links TRBV28 to TRBJ2-5, with TRBD2 matching 13 bases. The CDR3 contains 18 residues. J lost 1 base, V lost 7 bases, and 12 bases had no gene match. CDR1 and CDR2 from the germline V gene are MDHEN and SYDVKM. CDR3 region: CASTTGPTSGRPQETQYF. The CDR3 coding sequence is TGTGCCAGCACCACCGGACCGACTAGCGGGAGGCCCCAAGAGACCCAGTACTTC. Full variable domain (rest looked up from reference TRBV28 and TRBJ2-5): DVKVTQSSRYLVKRTGEKVFLECVQDMDHENMFWYRQDPGLGLRLIYFSYDVKMKEKGDIPEGYSVSREKKERFSLILESASTNQTSMYLCASTTGPTSGRPQETQYFGPGTRLLVL.

The chain carries TRBV11-2 and TRBJ2-7, with a tentative D call TRBD1 (6 bases). The CDR3 contains 17 residues. Germline V gives CDR1 SGHAT, CDR2 FQNNGV. Trimming stripped 3 bases from V and 0 bases from J, with 18 bases between. The CDR3: CASSFSSQRQVSYEQYF. The CDR3 coding sequence is TGTGCCAGCAGCTTCAGTTCCCAAAGACAGGTCTCCTACGAGCAGTACTTC.

The chain recombines TRBV7-2 with TRBJ1-5, with TRBD1 identical over 9 bases. V gave up 4 bases and J gave up 6 bases; unmatched junction bases: 4. Germline CDR1 is SGHTA and CDR2 is FQGNSA. The CDR3 runs 14 residues. The CDR3 DNA is TGTGCCAGCAGCTGGGACAGGGAGGTTCAGCCCCAGCATTTT. Encoded protein: CASSWDREVQPQHF.

The rearrangement uses TRBV6-5 and TRBJ1-1; possible D gene TRBD1, 5 bases. From germline, CDR1 is MNHEY and CDR2 SVGAGI. This CDR3 contains 15 residues. V lost 2 bases and J 2 bases, leaving 12 bases between the germline ends. The CDR3 nucleotides read TGTGCCAGCAGTTACATCTCAGGGCGAAACACTGAAGCTTTCTTT. This gives the protein CASSYISGRNTEAFF.

The chain carries TRBV5-1 and TRBJ2-3, with 14 bases fitting TRBD2. V gave up 4 bases and J gave up 3 bases; unmatched junction bases: 7. Per germline, CDR1 SGHRS and CDR2 YFSETQ. This CDR3 spans 17 amino acids. The CDR3 protein is CASSPGTSGRPTDTQYF. Here the CDR3 DNA reads TGCGCCAGCAGCCCCGGGACTAGCGGGAGACCGACAGATACGCAGTATTTT.

The J gene is TRBJ2-7, the V gene TRBV5-6; D remains unclear. Germline V gene data show CDR1 as SGHDT and CDR2 as YYEEEE. V lost 0 bases and J 2 bases, leaving 9 bases between the germline ends. CDR3 size: 14 residues. The CDR3 DNA follows: TGTGCCAGCAGCTTGGGTCCGAGGCCCTACGAGCAGTACTTC. This translates into CASSLGPRPYEQYF.

The chain is built from TRBV5-4 and TRBJ2-5; 8 bases align to TRBD2. CDR3 length: 14 amino acids. The ends lost 4 bases at V and 2 bases at J; junction bases unmatched: 4. Germline values: CDR1 SGHNT, CDR2 YYREEE (reference sequence). The CDR3 sequence: CASSVSGAQETQYF. The DNA for the CDR3 is TGTGCCAGCAGCGTTAGCGGGGCACAAGAGACCCAGTACTTC.

This rearrangement joins TRBV5-1 to TRBJ2-5; D tentatively fits TRBD1 or TRBD2 (5 bases each). There are 13 residues in the CDR3. V was shortened by 4 bases and J by 0 bases, with 7 bases between the two germline ends. The germline V gene encodes CDR1 SGHRS and CDR2 YFSETQ. DNA of the CDR3: TGCGCCAGCAGCCCGGGACACCAAGAGACCCAGTACTTC. This sequence encodes CASSPGHQETQYF.

The rearrangement uses TRBV7-2 and TRBJ1-2; D possibly corresponds to TRBD1 (6 bases). This CDR3 has 17 amino acids. V dropped 2 bases and J dropped 0 bases, with 16 bases sitting between them. Germline V gives CDR1 SGHTA, CDR2 FQGNSA. For the CDR3, the DNA is TGTGCCAGCAGCTTATTTGACAGGACGCGAGCTAACTATGGCTACACCTTC. Amino acid sequence: CASSLFDRTRANYGYTF.

This chain links TRBV7-9 with TRBJ1-4, with 9 positions matching TRBD1. The CDR3 contains 13 residues. The germline V gene encodes CDR1 SEHNR and CDR2 FQNEAQ (reference sequence). Trimming took 9 bases from V and 5 from J; bases not matched to a gene: 4. This chain's CDR3 is CASPGQGNEKLFF. CDR3 DNA: TGTGCCAGTCCGGGACAGGGCAATGAAAAACTGTTTTTT.

V is TRBV5-6 and J is TRBJ1-1, with D maybe TRBD1 (5 bases). Germline V lookup: CDR1 SGHDT, CDR2 YYEEEE. The CDR3 has 16 residues. The germline V and J ends were trimmed by 0 bases and 4 bases, with 16 bases remaining between them. The CDR3 DNA is TGTGCCAGCAGCTTGGCCAAGGGGATAAGCAGCACTGAAGCTTTCTTT. This encodes CASSLAKGISSTEAFF.

V and J are TRBV6-6 and TRBJ1-1; tentatively, D is TRBD1 (6 bases). Germline CDR1 MNHNY, CDR2 SVGAGI (reference sequence). The CDR3 is 15 amino acids. V was pared by 2 bases and J by 5 bases, with 15 bases between. The CDR3 coding sequence is TGTGCCAGCAGTTACGACAGGTCTTCGAATACTGAAGCTTTCTTT. The encoded protein is CASSYDRSSNTEAFF.

V gene TRBV10-3 combines with J gene TRBJ2-1; D is possibly TRBD1 (6 bases). Trimming took off 7 bases at V and 4 bases at J, with 11 bases between the two ends. CDR1 ENHRY and CDR2 SYGVKD come from the germline V gene. The CDR3 covers 13 residues. As DNA, the CDR3 is TGTGCCATCAAAGGGGACAATTACAATGAGCAGTTCTTC. It is translated as CAIKGDNYNEQFF.

This clone was observed once. The V and J genes are TRBV7-9 and TRBJ1-3; D remains unclear. Trimming took off 1 base at V and 0 bases at J, with 4 bases between the two ends. CDR3 length: 14 amino acids. The germline CDR1 and CDR2 sequences are SEHNR and FQNEAQ (reference sequence). The DNA of the CDR3 is TGTGCCAGCAGCTTAGATCTCTCTGGAAACACCATATATTTT. This gives the protein CASSLDLSGNTIYF.